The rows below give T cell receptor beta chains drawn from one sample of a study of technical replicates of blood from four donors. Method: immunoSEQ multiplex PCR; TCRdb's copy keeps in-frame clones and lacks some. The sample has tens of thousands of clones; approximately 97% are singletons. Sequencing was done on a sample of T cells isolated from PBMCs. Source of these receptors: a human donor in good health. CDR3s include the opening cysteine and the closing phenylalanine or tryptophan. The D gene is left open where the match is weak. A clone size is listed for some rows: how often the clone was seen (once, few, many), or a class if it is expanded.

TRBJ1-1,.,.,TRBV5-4,CASSPQGTTEAFF,TGTGCCAGCAGCCCACAGGGCACCACTGAAGCTTTCTTT
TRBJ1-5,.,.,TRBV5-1,CASSQAPSNSNQPQHF,TGCGCCAGCAGCCAGGCCCCCAGCAATAGCAATCAGCCCCAGCATTTT
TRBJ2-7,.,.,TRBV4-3,CASSQDRGFLYEQYF,TGCGCCAGCAGCCAAGATAGAGGGTTCCTCTACGAGCAGTACTTC
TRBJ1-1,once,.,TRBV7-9,CASSLIQASAPEAFF,TGTGCCAGCAGCTTAATACAGGCTTCGGCACCGGAAGCTTTCTTT
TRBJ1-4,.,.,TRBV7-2,CASSAQGQGINEKLFF,TGTGCCAGCAGCGCACAGGGTCAAGGCATCAATGAAAAACTGTTTTTT
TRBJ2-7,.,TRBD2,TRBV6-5,CASSLGLAGAYEQYF,TGTGCCAGCAGCCTGGGACTAGCGGGAGCCTACGAGCAGTACTTC
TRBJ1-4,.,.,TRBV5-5,CASSLGPRTVDEKLFF,TGTGCCAGCAGCTTAGGGCCCCGGACAGTTGATGAAAAACTGTTTTTT
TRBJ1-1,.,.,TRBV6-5,CASSTRRGHTEAFF,TGTGCCAGCAGTACCCGGAGGGGACACACTGAAGCTTTCTTT
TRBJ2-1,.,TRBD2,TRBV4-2,CASSPWEGGSDEQFF,TGTGCCAGCAGCCCTTGGGAGGGAGGCAGCGATGAGCAGTTCTTC
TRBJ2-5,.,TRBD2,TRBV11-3,CASSSVAGQETQYF,TGTGCCAGCAGCTCGGTAGCGGGTCAAGAGACCCAGTACTTC
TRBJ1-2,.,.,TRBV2,CASRGPGGAGYGYTF,TGTGCCAGCAGGGGCCCCGGAGGGGCGGGCTATGGCTACACCTTC
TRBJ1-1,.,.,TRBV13,CASTLWGQTGGDTEAFF,TGTGCCAGCACCTTGTGGGGACAAACAGGAGGAGACACTGAAGCTTTCTTT
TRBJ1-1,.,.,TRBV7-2,CASSWAPTEAFF,TGTGCCAGCAGCTGGGCCCCCACTGAAGCTTTCTTT
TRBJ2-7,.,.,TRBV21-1,CASSATPRPGGPHYEQYF,TGTGCCAGCAGCGCTACCCCGAGGCCAGGGGGACCACACTACGAGCAGTACTTC
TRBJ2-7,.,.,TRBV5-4,CASSFNGDYEQYF,TGTGCCAGCAGCTTCAACGGTGACTACGAGCAGTACTTC
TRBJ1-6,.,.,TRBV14,CASSQGRENSPLHF,TGTGCCAGCAGCCAAGGACGGGAAAATTCACCCCTCCACTTT
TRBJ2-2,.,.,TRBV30,CAWTSGSNTGELFF,TGTGCCTGGACTTCAGGGTCGAACACCGGGGAGCTGTTTTTT
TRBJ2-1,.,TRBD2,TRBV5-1,CASTAATSGSYNEQFF,TGCGCCAGCACCGCCGCGACTAGCGGGAGTTACAATGAGCAGTTCTTC
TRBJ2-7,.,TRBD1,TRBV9,CASSVGTGGTYEQYF,TGTGCCAGCAGCGTAGGGACAGGGGGAACCTACGAGCAGTACTTC
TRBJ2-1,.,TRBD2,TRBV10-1,CASLNTQPLREDGANEQFF,TGCGCCAGTCTAAATACCCAGCCCCTGCGGGAGGATGGAGCCAATGAGCAGTTCTTC
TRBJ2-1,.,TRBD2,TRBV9,CASRPQLAADETAWYEQFF,TGTGCCAGCAGGCCCCAACTAGCGGCAGACGAGACCGCGTGGTATGAGCAGTTCTTC
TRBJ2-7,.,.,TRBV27,CASSLAGPYEQYF,TGTGCCAGCAGTTTAGCGGGACCCTACGAGCAGTACTTC
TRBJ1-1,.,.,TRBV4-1,CASAPKTTNTEAFF,TGCGCCAGCGCCCCAAAGACAACGAACACTGAAGCTTTCTTT
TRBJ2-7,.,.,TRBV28,CASLSSSYEQYF,TGTGCCAGTCTCTCGAGCTCCTACGAGCAGTACTTC
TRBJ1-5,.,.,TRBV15,CATSNPGHQPQHF,TGTGCCACCAGCAATCCAGGGCATCAGCCCCAGCATTTT
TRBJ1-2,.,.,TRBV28,CASSRLGLPARVGYTF,TGTGCCAGCAGCAGACTAGGTTTACCAGCGCGGGTTGGCTACACCTTC
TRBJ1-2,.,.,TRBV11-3,CASSLAANYGYTF,TGTGCCAGCAGCTTGGCAGCTAACTATGGCTACACCTTC
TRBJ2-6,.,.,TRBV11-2,CASSLDPGHLSGANVLTF,TGTGCCAGCAGCTTAGATCCGGGACATCTCTCTGGGGCCAACGTCCTGACTTTC
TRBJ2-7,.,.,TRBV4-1,CASSPGSYNYEQYF,TGCGCCAGCAGCCCCGGGAGTTATAACTACGAGCAGTACTTC
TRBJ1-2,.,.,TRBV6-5,CASRLDRSPRGYTF,TGTGCCAGCAGATTAGACAGATCACCGCGTGGCTACACCTTC
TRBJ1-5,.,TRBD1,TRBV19,CASKERDREISNQPQHF,TGTGCCAGTAAAGAACGGGACAGGGAAATTAGCAATCAGCCCCAGCATTTT